This TCR beta chain was identified during a study of vaccination and CD4 T cells after COVID-19. Germline V gene lookup returns CDR1 MNHNS and CDR2 SASEGT. This CDR3 contains 15 residues. Deletions cut 6 bases from V and 2 bases from J, with 14 bases between. This sample's treatment: approximately nine-day PBMC culture with coronavirus spike peptide pools or control peptides (ViraFEST assay). IL-2 at 10 IU/ml and peptide pools at 9 to 10 ug/ml were added to PBMCs cultured at approximately 2 million per well. About this clonotype itself: Its antigen is undetermined.

The Oncomine TCR Beta short-read assay was what sequenced the DNA obtained from cultured CD4+ T cells. TCRdb reanalysed the PCR reads using MiXCR and keeps one entry per CDR3 protein. The sample holds about 12,000 distinct CDR3 sequences; around 61% are singletons and the top ten take less than 15%. The sample consisted of CD4+ T cells from blood, cultured in vitro. The J gene is TRBJ1-5, the V gene TRBV6-1; tentatively, D is TRBD1 (5 bases). The clonotype was recovered from a human donor who had recovered from COVID-19. The CDR3 coding sequence is TGTGCCAGCAGACCACAGGCGTCGGGCAATCAGCCCCAGCATTTT. Residues: CASRPQASGNQPQHF.